The sequence of this TCR beta chain was determined in a study of CD8+CD57+ T cells in acquired aplastic anemia. Overall study context: Sorted CD4+ and CD8+ cells gave an average of about 3.4 ug of DNA. Study-wide points: Patients and controls shared about 30 CD8+ CDR3 sequences.

Sequencing involved patients with CD8+CD57+ cell expansion previously shown by flow cytometry. Patient blood was sampled before any therapy had been received. The CDR3 length is 12 residues. From germline, CDR1 is SNHLY and CDR2 FYNNEI. The count of this clonotype is one. Its antigen is not identified. TCR beta VDJ and CDR3 were profiled, and genomic DNA was the template. TCRdb reprocessed the reads with MiXCR, giving one entry per CDR3 protein. The table has about 98,000 distinct CDR3 sequences, less than 75% seen once. The chain carries TRBV2 and TRBJ1-1; tentatively, D is TRBD1 (6 bases). The sequencing input was sorted CD4+, CD8+, or CD8+CD57+ T cells (not recorded which) from PBMCs. The sequence was collected from a human donor with aplastic anemia. The CDR3 nucleotides are TGTGCTCTCGGACAGCTTAACACTGAAGCTTTCTTT. Encoded protein: CALGQLNTEAFF.